Listed below are T cell receptor beta chains from one sample, sequenced in a study of CD8 T cells in Susac syndrome. TCRdb processed the immunoSEQ multiplex PCR reads anew with MiXCR; each CDR3 protein has one entry. The table shows 200,000 to 250,000 distinct CDR3 sequences, with 80% to 95% occurring only once. Sequenced material: CD8+ T cells from PBMCs. The source is a human donor with multiple sclerosis. Each CDR3 is given with its conserved first and last residue. D genes are given only for firm matches. Clone size is shown for a subset of rows, as once, few, many or a class of expanded clone.

clone_size	v_call	d_call	j_call	cdr3_nt	cdr3_aa
.	TRBV9	TRBD1	TRBJ1-1	TGTGCCAGCAGCGAGGGGACAGGAGTAGGGACTGAAGCTTTCTTT	CASSEGTGVGTEAFF
.	TRBV10-3	.	TRBJ1-5	TGTGCCACTATGGGGGGTGCAGATAGCAATCAGCCCCAGCATTTT	CATMGGADSNQPQHF
.	TRBV5-8	TRBD2	TRBJ2-1	TGTGCCAGCAGTTGGGGAGGGAGGGGTGAGCTTCCCTACAATGAGCAGTTCTTC	CASSWGGRGELPYNEQFF
.	TRBV5-6	.	TRBJ2-3	TGTGCCAGCAGCTTGGACGTGGGGGGGCGTCTTACAGATACGCAGTATTTT	CASSLDVGGRLTDTQYF
.	TRBV7-9	TRBD2	TRBJ2-5	TGTGCCAGCAGCTTTCCGGGGGGGTCACTCCAAGAGACCCAGTACTTC	CASSFPGGSLQETQYF
.	TRBV9	.	TRBJ2-3	TGTGCCAGCAGCGTAGAGGGGACATGGAGGGGCCGCACAGATACGCAGTATTTT	CASSVEGTWRGRTDTQYF
.	TRBV13	.	TRBJ1-1	TGTGCCAGCAGCCTCGGGCGGAGCATAGGGGAAGCTTTCTTT	CASSLGRSIGEAFF
.	TRBV7-2	TRBD2	TRBJ2-3	TGTGCCAGCAGCCCCGGGAGGACCGGGCCCCGGGTAGATACGCAGTATTTT	CASSPGRTGPRVDTQYF
.	TRBV7-9	.	TRBJ2-7	TGTGCCAGCAGCGTGGAGATGTCGGACTACGAGCAGTACTTC	CASSVEMSDYEQYF
.	TRBV27	.	TRBJ2-7	TGTGCCAGCAGTTTCTCACAGGGTGGTGAGCAGTACTTC	CASSFSQGGEQYF
.	TRBV19	.	TRBJ1-1	TGTGCCAGTAGTATAAGCTACAGCGGGCCGAAGGACACTGAAGCTTTCTTT	CASSISYSGPKDTEAFF
.	TRBV27	TRBD2	TRBJ2-7	TGTGCCAGCAGTTTACGTGGGACTAGCGGGGGAAGCTCCTACGAGCAGTACTTC	CASSLRGTSGGSSYEQYF
.	TRBV6-2/TRBV6-3	TRBD1	TRBJ2-7	TGTGCCGCCACCGGGACAGGGGCCTACGAGCAGTACTTC	CAATGTGAYEQYF
few	TRBV3-1	.	TRBJ2-1	TGTGCCAGCAGCCAGGACGATGAGCAGTTCTTC	CASSQDDEQFF
few	TRBV19	.	TRBJ1-5	TGTGCCAGTACCAAAACGGGGGACTTCGCCTTT	CASTKTGDFAF
.	TRBV4-2	.	TRBJ1-2	TGTGCCAGCAGCCCCTCCTCTGAAGCTAACTATGGCTACACCTTC	CASSPSSEANYGYTF
.	TRBV2	.	TRBJ2-5	TGTGCCAGCAGTGCAGTCGAGGGACCAGAGACCCAGTACTTC	CASSAVEGPETQYF
.	TRBV7-2	.	TRBJ1-1	TGTGCCAGCAGCTTAGGAGGGGACCTCATGAACACTGAAGCTTTCTTT	CASSLGGDLMNTEAFF
.	TRBV4-1	TRBD2	TRBJ2-1	TGCGCCAGCAGCCAACGACTAGCGGGGGGGTATGACAATGAGCAGTTCTTC	CASSQRLAGGYDNEQFF
.	TRBV3-1	.	TRBJ2-7	TGTGCCAGCAGCCAAATTAATCGACGGACAGATGACATTCCCTTGTACTTC	CASSQINRRTDDIPLYF
.	TRBV7-6	TRBD1	TRBJ1-6	TGTGCCAGCAGCGAAACAGGGGGCGCATGGAATTCACCCCTCCACTTT	CASSETGGAWNSPLHF
.	TRBV4-3	TRBD1	TRBJ1-2	TGCGCCAGCAGCCAAACCGGGACAGGGACATATGGCTACACCTTC	CASSQTGTGTYGYTF
.	TRBV19	TRBD1	TRBJ2-5	TGTGCCAGTAACAAGGGGGCAGGAGAGACCCAGTACTTC	CASNKGAGETQYF
.	TRBV29-1	TRBD2	TRBJ2-2	TGCAGCGTTGGGACTAGCCTGGGCACCGGGGAGCTGTTTTTT	CSVGTSLGTGELFF
.	TRBV10-3	.	TRBJ2-7	TGTGCCATCAGTGGGGTCGAGCCCTACGAGCAGTACTTC	CAISGVEPYEQYF
.	TRBV27	.	TRBJ1-1	TGTGCCAGCAGGCGGTTCTTAAACACTGAAGCTTTCTTT	CASRRFLNTEAFF
.	TRBV7-3	TRBD2	TRBJ2-3	TGTGCCAGCAGCTTAATATGGGGTTTTTCGGGACTAGCGGATTCCGGAACAACAGATACGCAGTATTTT	CASSLIWGFSGLADSGTTDTQYF
.	TRBV30	.	TRBJ1-3	TGTGCCTGGAGTGTGGGGGCCTCTGGAAACACCATATATTTT	CAWSVGASGNTIYF
.	TRBV9	.	TRBJ1-1	TGTGCCAGCAGCGTAGAAGGGACAAGGAACACTGAAGCTTTCTTT	CASSVEGTRNTEAFF
.	TRBV29-1	TRBD1	TRBJ1-2	TGCAGCGTATACAGGGGCTCTGACTATGGCTACACCTTC	CSVYRGSDYGYTF
.	TRBV7-8	.	TRBJ1-5	TGTGCCAGCAGCTCTTGGCCCGGAGGGACTCAGCCCCAGCATTTT	CASSSWPGGTQPQHF
.	TRBV4-3	TRBD2	TRBJ2-1	TGCGCCAGCAGCCAAGAAGTGGGCGGGAGGGCCTACAATGAGCAGTTCTTC	CASSQEVGGRAYNEQFF
.	TRBV19	.	TRBJ1-1	TGTGCCAGTAGTATATTTGCGGGCCCGAACACTGAAGCTTTCTTT	CASSIFAGPNTEAFF
.	TRBV2	.	TRBJ1-4	TGTGCCAGCAGAGGACCCCCGGGCCCTAATGAAAAACTGTTTTTT	CASRGPPGPNEKLFF
few	TRBV7-6	.	TRBJ2-7	TGTGCCAGCAGCTCGGCCGGTATAGGGCCCACTGAGCAGTACTTC	CASSSAGIGPTEQYF
.	TRBV5-6	.	TRBJ2-5	TGTGCCAGCAGGCACCGCTGGGACTCCCGGGCCCAGTACTTC	CASRHRWDSRAQYF
few	TRBV6-2/TRBV6-3	.	TRBJ1-2	TGTGCCAGCAGTCCACGGACAGCTGCTAACTATGGCTACACCTTC	CASSPRTAANYGYTF
.	TRBV18	TRBD2	TRBJ2-5	TGTGCCAGCTCACCCGTGACTAGCGGGGACGAGACCCAGTACTTC	CASSPVTSGDETQYF
.	TRBV7-8	.	TRBJ2-7	TGTGCCAGCAGCTTAAGGAGTTTGGGCTCCTACGAGCAGTACTTC	CASSLRSLGSYEQYF
.	TRBV6-5	.	TRBJ1-2	TGTGCCAGCAGTTACTCGTCCAGATCTTTCTATGGCTACACCTTC	CASSYSSRSFYGYTF
once	TRBV4-3	TRBD2	TRBJ2-2	TGCGCCAGCAGCCAGGGTAGCGGGACAAGTACCGGGGAGCTGTTTTTT	CASSQGSGTSTGELFF
.	TRBV19	.	TRBJ1-4	TGTGCCAGTAGTATAGCGCCCGACAGCTCGGATGAAAAACTGTTTTTT	CASSIAPDSSDEKLFF
few	TRBV4-2	.	TRBJ2-7	TGTGCCAGCAGCCAAGATCCTGGAGCCTACGAGCAGTACTTC	CASSQDPGAYEQYF
.	TRBV9	TRBD1	TRBJ2-2	TGTGCCAGCAGCGTAGGGGGACAGGCTCCGTTCAACACCGGGGAGCTGTTTTTT	CASSVGGQAPFNTGELFF
.	TRBV6-1	.	TRBJ1-3	TGTGCCAGCAGTGAGTCTCCCAATCCTGGAAACACCATATATTTT	CASSESPNPGNTIYF
.	TRBV29-1	TRBD1	TRBJ2-7	TGCAGCGTTGATTTGGACAGGGCATCCGAGCAGTACTTC	CSVDLDRASEQYF
.	TRBV5-6	.	TRBJ1-1	TGTGCCAGCAGCTTGGGTCAGGGGTGGCCTGAAGCTTTCTTT	CASSLGQGWPEAFF
.	TRBV20-1	.	TRBJ2-5	TGCAGTGCCCCGTTGGGGGTTCAAGAGACCCAGTACTTC	CSAPLGVQETQYF
.	TRBV30	TRBD1	TRBJ1-2	TGTGCCTGCCCGACAGGGCACGGCTACACCTTC	CACPTGHGYTF
.	TRBV25-1	.	TRBJ2-7	TGTGCCAGCAGTACTACGGGACGGATCGAGCAGTACTTC	CASSTTGRIEQYF
.	TRBV19	.	TRBJ1-1	TGTGCCAGTAGTATAGGTGAGGGGAGAAACACTGAAGCTTTCTTT	CASSIGEGRNTEAFF
.	TRBV23-1	TRBD1	TRBJ2-5	TGCGCCAGCAGTCAATCCGGCGACGGGACAGGGAAAGAGACCCAGTACTTC	CASSQSGDGTGKETQYF
.	TRBV9	TRBD1	TRBJ2-2	TGTGCCAGCAGCGCGCCAGGGACAGGGTCCACCGGGGAGCTGTTTTTT	CASSAPGTGSTGELFF